This passage covers 23 T cell receptor beta chains from one sample sequenced in a study of blood T cell repertoires in COVID-19. Sequenced by immunoSEQ multiplex PCR; TCRdb stores in-frame clones only, minus some. The table lists 95,000 to 150,000 clones, 65% to 90% of them singletons. Material: peripheral blood. These receptors all stem from an elderly woman with acute or convalescent COVID-19.

The V call is TRBV6-5, the J call TRBJ1-5; 10 bases align to TRBD1. The CDR3 runs to 14 residues. V was clipped by 6 bases and J by 7 bases; unmatched bases: 6. The germline V gene has CDR1 MNHEY and CDR2 SVGAGI. In DNA, the CDR3 is TGTGCCAGCAGCGGGACAGGGGTAGGGCAGCCCCAGCATTTT. It is translated as CASSGTGVGQPQHF.

This rearrangement joins TRBV5-1 to TRBJ2-5; no clear D gene. V lost 4 bases, J lost 2 bases, and 6 bases lay in between. Per the germline V gene, CDR1 is SGHRS and CDR2 is YFSETQ. This CDR3 has 12 amino acids. CDR3 loop: CASSPKQETQYF. The CDR3 nucleotides are TGCGCCAGCAGCCCCAAACAAGAGACCCAGTACTTC.

Only one count was recorded for this clone. CDR3 sequence reads: CAVQRGGVYNEQFF. In DNA, the CDR3 is TGTGCCGTCCAGCGGGGGGGCGTTTACAATGAGCAGTTCTTC. The gene calls are TRBV7-9 and TRBJ2-1; 10 nucleotides agree with TRBD2. V lost 11 bases and J lost 4; bases outside the gene matches: 8. The CDR3 loop spans 14 amino acids. Germline-derived CDR1 and CDR2 are SEHNR and FQNEAQ (reference sequence).

The chain is built from TRBV3-1 (or the pseudogene TRBV3-2) and TRBJ1-3; D remains unclear. This CDR3 is 15 amino acids long. V lost 4 bases to trimming and J lost 0 bases, with 10 bases between them. Germline V gives CDR1 LGHDT, CDR2 YNNKEL (reference sequence). The DNA of the CDR3 is TGTGCCAGCAGCCCGCGCGCCGGCTCTGGAAACACCATATATTTT. Translated, it gives CASSPRAGSGNTIYF.

The chain carries TRBV4-1 and TRBJ2-7; 11 bases fit TRBD2. The trim removed 2 bases at V and 0 bases at J, leaving 15 bases unmatched. Germline loops: CDR1 MGHRA, CDR2 YSYEKL. The CDR3 runs to 20 residues. CDR3 loop: CASSQIIAGGPYSISYEQYF. CDR3 nucleotide sequence: TGCGCCAGCAGCCAAATTATAGCGGGGGGGCCTTACTCTATCTCCTACGAGCAGTACTTC.

The sample holds a few counts of this clone. The chain carries TRBV5-4 and TRBJ1-4, with a possible D match to TRBD1 (5 bases). The CDR3 consists of 16 residues. Germline V gene sequence: CDR1 SGHNT, CDR2 YYREEE (reference sequence). Trimming cost V 0 bases and J 4 bases, with 13 bases left between them. The CDR3 nucleotides read TGTGCCAGCAGCTTGGCCGGAGCAGGGAATAATGAAAAACTGTTTTTT. Translated: CASSLAGAGNNEKLFF.

The V and J genes are TRBV10-3 and TRBJ1-2; TRBD1 is a possible D gene (6 bases). The V gene's germline CDR1 is ENHRY and CDR2 SYGVKD. The CDR3 contains 14 residues. V gave up 1 base and J gave up 8 bases, with 14 bases separating them. Here the CDR3 DNA reads TGTGCCATCAGTGAGTTACCAGGGGCAGGCGGCTACACCTTC. Its protein is CAISELPGAGGYTF.

The chain employs TRBV28 and TRBJ1-1; D uncertain. The CDR3 has 13 amino acids. CDR1 and CDR2 from the germline V gene are MDHEN and SYDVKM. Trimming took off 7 bases at V and 1 base at J, with 10 bases between the two ends. The CDR3 DNA follows: TGTGCCAGCAACCTCGGAGGGAACACTGAAGCTTTCTTT. Its translation is CASNLGGNTEAFF.

CDR3 residues: CASSPFRSNTEAFF. CDR3 in DNA: TGTGCCAGCTCACCGTTCCGCAGTAACACTGAAGCTTTCTTT. The chain recombines TRBV18 with TRBJ1-1; no clear D. Germline assignment: CDR1 KGHSH and CDR2 LQKENI. This CDR3 comprises 14 residues. Trimming pared 3 bases from V and 2 bases from J, leaving 10 bases between.

Details on this clone: One end of the junction is discordant with germline, which a read error may explain. The chain has TRBV6-1 and TRBJ2-7; 10 positions agree with TRBD1. CDR3 length: 18 amino acids. The V gene's germline CDR1 is MNHNS and CDR2 SASEGT. This CDR3 is CASREDRGRFPRSYEQYF. CDR3 nucleotides: TGTGCCAGCAGGGAAGACAGGGGGCGATTTCCTCGCTCCTACGAGCAGTACTTC.

The chain is built from TRBV11-2 and TRBJ1-3; TRBD1 aligns across 7 bases. CDR3 length: 14 residues. The V and J ends lost 6 bases and 4 bases, in that order; junction bases with no gene match: 6. Germline V gene sequence: CDR1 SGHAT, CDR2 FQNNGV. The CDR3 spells CASRADRVGNTIYF. The CDR3 DNA sequence: TGTGCCAGCAGAGCTGACAGGGTAGGAAACACCATATATTTT.

The V and J genes are TRBV4-2 and TRBJ1-4; no clear D gene. The CDR3 has 15 amino acids. CDR1 is LGHNA, CDR2 YNFKEQ, per germline. V was cut by 1 base and J by 6 bases, with 12 bases left in between. The DNA of the CDR3 is TGTGCCAGCAGCCAAGTATCCGGGAAAGATGAAAAACTGTTTTTT. It codes for CASSQVSGKDEKLFF.

The chain recombines TRBV19 with TRBJ2-3, with 15 nucleotides matching TRBD2. V shed 0 bases and J 6 bases; nucleotides not matched to a gene: 7. Germline CDR1 reads LNHDA; CDR2 reads SQIVND (reference sequence). The CDR3 is 18 amino acids. CDR3 region: CASSIDRTSGGAYDTQYF. The CDR3 coding sequence is TGTGCCAGTAGTATAGATCGGACTAGCGGGGGGGCTTATGATACGCAGTATTTT.

J is TRBJ1-2 and V is TRBV6-5; D gene ambiguous. Germline values: CDR1 MNHEY, CDR2 SVGAGI. The V and J ends lost 2 bases and 6 bases respectively, with 10 bases between them. The CDR3 has 13 amino acids. The CDR3: CASSYVGLNGYTF. The CDR3 DNA reads as TGTGCCAGCAGTTACGTGGGCCTTAATGGCTACACCTTC.

V usage is TRBV7-2 and J usage is TRBJ2-2; 8 bases are shared with TRBD2. V lost 5 bases, J lost 4 bases, and 6 bases stayed unmatched. In germline, CDR1 is SGHTA, CDR2 FQGNSA. This CDR3 contains 15 residues. The CDR3 DNA reads as TGTGCCAGCAGCCCGCGGGGGGACGGCACCGGGGAGCTGTTTTTT. It specifies CASSPRGDGTGELFF.

This chain uses TRBV7-2 with TRBJ2-1, with TRBD2 matching 11 bases. The length of the CDR3 is 18 residues. The V gene's germline CDR1 is SGHTA and CDR2 FQGNSA. Trimming took 1 base from V and 0 from J; bases not matched to a gene: 5. CDR3 sequence: CASSLVAGGLSSYNEQFF. The CDR3 nucleotides read TGTGCCAGCAGCTTAGTAGCGGGGGGGCTAAGCTCCTACAATGAGCAGTTCTTC.

The V and J genes are TRBV3-1 (or the pseudogene TRBV3-2) and TRBJ1-1, with unresolved D. CDR1 LGHDT and CDR2 YNNKEL come from the germline V gene (reference sequence). The CDR3 loop spans 14 amino acids. V dropped 3 bases and J dropped 1 base, with 9 bases sitting between them. The CDR3 nucleotides read TGTGCCAGCAGCCAGGGTGGGCGGAACACTGAAGCTTTCTTT. Protein product: CASSQGGRNTEAFF.

This clone was observed once. This chain links TRBV19 with TRBJ1-6; 7 bases match TRBD1. This CDR3 is 17 amino acids long. The germline V gene encodes CDR1 LNHDA and CDR2 SQIVND (reference sequence). Trimming at V came to 3 bases and at J to 4 bases, leaving 9 bases not matched to a gene. CDR3 in amino acids: CASSIGGQAQYNSPLHF. The CDR3 DNA reads as TGTGCCAGTAGTATCGGCGGACAGGCTCAATATAATTCACCCCTCCACTTT.

The chain joins TRBV9 to TRBJ2-3, with D possibly being TRBD2 (6 bases). The V end lost 4 bases, the J end lost 3 bases, and 18 bases lay between the germline ends. Germline V lookup: CDR1 SGDLS, CDR2 YYNGEE. CDR3 length: 16 residues. CDR3 residues: CASSPRAPGTTDTQYF. Written as DNA, the CDR3 is TGTGCCAGCAGCCCCCGGGCGCCTGGGACTACAGATACGCAGTATTTT.

A single count supports this clone. The V call is TRBV15, the J call TRBJ1-1, with a possible D match to TRBD1 (5 bases). This CDR3 has 15 amino acids. Deletions cut 0 bases from V and 2 bases from J, with 10 bases between. The germline V gene encodes CDR1 LNHNV and CDR2 YYDKDF (reference sequence). In DNA, the CDR3 is TGTGCCACCAGCAGAGAGGCAGGGATAAACACTGAAGCTTTCTTT. Protein sequence: CATSREAGINTEAFF.

The chain is built from TRBV6-6 and TRBJ2-7; TRBD2 is a possible D gene (5 bases). The CDR3 is 14 residues long. The V end was cut by 3 bases, the J end by 6 bases, with 15 bases between. Looked up from germline, CDR1 is MNHNY and CDR2 is SVGAGI (reference sequence). CDR3: CASSYASRGFEQYV. The DNA for the CDR3 is TGTGCCAGCAGTTATGCTAGTCGGGGTTTCGAGCAGTACGTC.

Only one count was recorded for this clone. The V gene is TRBV7-2, the J gene TRBJ2-7, with 11 bases that match TRBD1. CDR1 SGHTA and CDR2 FQGNSA come from the germline V gene. V trimming: 5 bases; J trimming: 6 bases; junction bases outside the gene matches: 3. CDR3 length: 13 amino acids. DNA for the CDR3: TGTGCCAGCAGCGAGGACAGGGGGCTCGAGCAGTACTTC. This encodes CASSEDRGLEQYF.

V is TRBV27 and J is TRBJ2-6; 8 bases agree with TRBD1. V shed 3 bases, J shed 1 base, and the junction held 8 bases outside the gene matches. Germline V gene lookup returns CDR1 MNHEY and CDR2 SMNVEV (reference sequence). This CDR3 has 18 residues. The DNA of the CDR3 is TGTGCCAGCAGTTTCCGGGACAGGAGAGTTTCTGGGGCCAACGTCCTGACTTTC. Encoded protein: CASSFRDRRVSGANVLTF.